Sequencing of this T cell receptor beta chain was carried out in a study of metastatic and nonmetastatic thyroid tumors. Whole-study context: Malignant thyroid and benign thyroid patients provided blood and tumor or nodule tissue whose repertoires were compared.

Germline loops: CDR1 DFQATT, CDR2 SNEGSKA (reference sequence). This CDR3 region has 14 residues. Trimming stripped 0 bases from V and 0 bases from J, with 8 bases between. This clone came up many times. TCRdb re-analyzed the PCR reads using MiXCR. The sample records more than 40,000 clones, roughly a quarter being singletons. Until they underwent thyroid surgery, no patient had received any treatment. This TCR was recovered from a female donor with papillary thyroid cancer or a benign thyroid nodule (not recorded which). Some clones in this sample may be carry-over from other donors' samples. This chain joins TRBV20-1 and TRBJ2-5; D unresolved. Material: tumor tissue. The DNA for the CDR3 is TGCAGTGCTAGAGATGGTAGGGACCAAGAGACCCAGTACTTC. It encodes CSARDGRDQETQYF.